The 16 T cell receptor beta chains given below trace back to one sample, sequenced in a study of T cells in Graves' hyperthyroidism and ophthalmopathy (dated by TCRdb to the late 2010s). Library preparation was by multiplex PCR. The sequencer listed for this sample is Illumina HiSeq 2000. The TCR beta CDR3 regions were amplified from RNA transcripts. A first-round RT-PCR of the TCR CDR3 used the HTBI primer set with the Qiagen OneStep RT-PCR kit. TCRdb took the public reads, trimmed them with fastp at Q25, ran MiXCR for clone calling and kept in-frame beta chains. Here each entry gathers all rows of one CDR3 protein and keeps the most common genes and DNA. The sample table holds approximately 560,000 distinct CDR3 sequences, of which 46% were seen once. The ten largest clonotypes hold 8.2% of the sample. Sequenced input: peripheral blood or thyroid tissue (not recorded which). These TCRs come from a young woman with Graves' hyperthyroidism. Donor details come from another sample of the same person, matched by shared clones.

This clonotype was counted many times. The chain is built from TRBV29-1 and TRBJ2-7; 10 bases are a match to TRBD2. This CDR3 is 12 amino acids long. Germline assignment: CDR1 SQVTM and CDR2 ANQGSEA. Losses at the gene ends were 5 bases for V and 3 bases for J; bases not matched to a gene: 1. CDR3 nucleotides: TGCAGCGTTACTAGCGGGAACTACGAGCAGTACTTC. It codes for CSVTSGNYEQYF.

This clonotype was detected only a few times. The V gene is TRBV9, the J gene TRBJ2-3, with D uncertain. Trimming took 4 bases from V and 2 from J, leaving 11 bases between them. CDR1 and CDR2 from the germline V gene are SGDLS and YYNGEE. The CDR3 spans 14 residues. The CDR3 loop is CASSPRLTTDTQYF. The CDR3 DNA follows: TGTGCCAGCAGCCCCCGACTCACCACAGATACGCAGTATTTT.

With regard to this clonotype: A much larger clone differs from this one at a single base, so this may be a read error. The chain is built from TRBV9 and TRBJ1-1, with a weak D call TRBD1 (5 bases). Trimming shortened V by 3 bases and J by 10 bases, and 16 bases separated the two germline ends. The CDR3 has 13 amino acids. Germline-derived CDR1 and CDR2 are SGDLS and YYNGEE. The CDR3 DNA is TGTGCCAGCAGCGACGGGGCAGGCCGTGGAGCTTTCTTT. As protein: CASSDGAGRGAFF.

The chain carries TRBV20-1 and TRBJ1-2, with 7 bases fitting TRBD1. Germline loops: CDR1 DFQATT, CDR2 SNEGSKA (reference sequence). The ends lost 5 bases at V and 3 bases at J; junction bases unmatched: 6. The CDR3 totals 13 residues. The chain's CDR3 is CSAAQGGDYGYTF. DNA of the CDR3: TGCAGTGCTGCTCAGGGGGGGGACTATGGCTACACCTTC.

The chain links TRBV7-8 to TRBJ1-6; 8 bases fit TRBD1. This CDR3 spans 16 amino acids. Germline CDR1 and CDR2: SGHVS and FQNEAQ. J gave up 8 bases and V 6 bases, and 12 bases lay outside the gene matches. CDR3 bases: TGTGCCAGCAGTTCCGAACAGGGGGATCTCGATTCACCCCTCCACTTT. Translation: CASSSEQGDLDSPLHF.

The chain uses TRBV10-3 and TRBJ1-5; 7 positions agree with TRBD1. The ends lost 10 bases at V and 2 bases at J; junction bases unmatched: 14. The CDR3 is 16 residues long. Germline CDR1 ENHRY, CDR2 SYGVKD. The CDR3 loop reads CATPWETGYGNQPQHF. The CDR3 region has the DNA TGTGCCACCCCATGGGAGACAGGGTATGGCAATCAGCCCCAGCATTTT.

The V gene is TRBV29-1, the J gene TRBJ2-7, with 9 bases that match TRBD1. V gave up 8 bases and J gave up 5 bases; unmatched junction bases: 7. CDR1 and CDR2 from the germline V gene are SQVTM and ANQGSEA. The CDR3 has 12 residues. CDR3: CSQRDRAHEQYF. The CDR3 coding sequence is TGCAGCCAGCGGGACAGGGCCCACGAGCAGTACTTC.

Ten or more counts support this clonotype. The chain recombines TRBV10-3 with TRBJ2-5, with 8 bases aligning to TRBD1. The germline gives CDR1 ENHRY, CDR2 SYGVKD. The ends lost 10 bases at V and 4 bases at J; junction bases unmatched: 8. The CDR3 runs 13 residues. The CDR3 here is CASSRGLGETQYF. CDR3 DNA: TGTGCCAGCAGCAGGGGGCTTGGAGAGACCCAGTACTTC.

As to this clonotype: At one end the junction does not follow the germline gene, possibly because of a read error. This chain joins TRBV6-5 and TRBJ2-2; 8 bases are a match to TRBD1. This CDR3 region has 15 residues. Looked up from germline, CDR1 is MNHEY and CDR2 is SVGAGI. In DNA, the CDR3 is TGTGCCATCAGTTACCCGGGACAGGACACCGGGGAGCTGTTTTTT. As protein: CAISYPGQDTGELFF.

Points on this clonotype: Relative to the germline gene, one junction end is altered; a read error may explain this. This sequence joins TRBV7-9 and TRBJ1-3; D is ambiguous. This CDR3 is built from 14 residues. Germline V gene lookup returns CDR1 SEHNR and CDR2 FQNEAQ (reference sequence). The CDR3 is CASSRTSSGNTIYF. CDR3 DNA: TGCGCCAGCAGCCGGACTAGCTCTGGAAACACCATATATTTT. The complete variable domain, with remaining parts taken from reference TRBV7-9 and TRBJ1-3, reads DTGVSQNPRHKITKRGQNVTFRCDPISEHNRLYWYRQTLGQGPEFLTYFQNEAQLEKSRLLSDRFSAERPKGSFSTLEIQRTEQGDSAMYLCASSRTSSGNTIYFGEGSWLTVV.

J is TRBJ1-1 and V is TRBV7-8; 8 bases map to TRBD1. The germline V gene encodes CDR1 SGHVS and CDR2 FQNEAQ. This CDR3 region has 13 residues. V shed 3 bases, J shed 7 bases, and the junction held 4 bases outside the gene matches. This chain's CDR3 is CASSFSGQDEAFF. CDR3 sequence (DNA): TGTGCCAGCAGCTTCTCGGGACAGGATGAAGCTTTCTTT. The whole variable domain, remainder taken from reference TRBV7-8 and TRBJ1-1, is GAGVSQSPRYKVAKRGQDVALRCDPISGHVSLFWYQQALGQGPEFLTYFQNEAQLDKSGLPSDRFFAERPEGSVSTLKIQRTQQEDSAVYLCASSFSGQDEAFFGQGTRLTVV.

The chain carries TRBV10-3 and TRBJ2-7; 7 nucleotides line up with TRBD1. The CDR3 sequence is 12 residues long. V was pared by 6 bases and J by 5 bases, with 4 bases of the junction left unmatched. In germline, CDR1 is ENHRY, CDR2 SYGVKD. The CDR3 loop reads CAISETGNEQYF. The DNA for the CDR3 is TGTGCCATCAGCGAGACAGGGAACGAGCAGTACTTC.

The chain joins TRBV6-1 to TRBJ2-6, with D possibly TRBD1 on 5 matching bases. The germline gives CDR1 MNHNS, CDR2 SASEGT. Between the trimmed V and J ends, which lost 4 bases and 0 bases, there was a span of 10 bases. This CDR3 comprises 16 residues. CDR3 residues: CASSAGLSSGANVLTF. The CDR3 DNA reads TGTGCCAGCAGTGCAGGGCTAAGCTCTGGGGCCAACGTCCTGACTTTC.

In the case of this clonotype: A read error may be the cause here, since a much bigger clone is one base away. V and J are TRBV29-1 and TRBJ2-5; D is unresolved. Germline CDR1 is SQVTM and CDR2 is ANQGSEA. This CDR3 region has 12 residues. CDR3 bases: TGCAGCGTTGAATCTGGATCGGAGACCCAGTGCTTC. Its protein product is CSVESGSETQCF.

The V gene is TRBV7-9, the J gene TRBJ2-6; no reliable D call. There are 13 residues in the CDR3. V was pared by 5 bases and J by 5 bases, with 7 bases between. Germline V gene sequence: CDR1 SEHNR, CDR2 FQNEAQ (reference sequence). The CDR3 nucleotides are TGTGCCAGCAGCCCCCCGTGGGCCAACGTCCTGACTTTC. Residues: CASSPPWANVLTF.

A word on this clonotype: Germline is not matched at one junction end, which may reflect a read error. V usage is TRBV5-5 and J usage is TRBJ1-1, with 7 bases that match TRBD1. The CDR3 runs to 17 residues. The germline CDR1 and CDR2 sequences are SGHKS and YYEKEE (reference sequence). CDR3: CASSLRNRQGLNTEAFF. CDR3 DNA sequence: TGCGCCAGCAGCCTGCGCAACAGACAGGGACTGAATACTGAAGCTTTCTTT.